This T cell receptor beta chain was recovered during a study of T cell repertoires in cytomegalovirus infection. Study overall: Both recently identified HLA-C-restricted and well-studied HLA-B-restricted CMV epitopes were used in the study. Through public TCR beta signatures, both CMV infection and matching HLA type were indicated.

MiXCR, applied by TCRdb to the reads, yields one record per CDR3 protein. The data hold approximately 730,000 distinct CDR3 sequences, with 25% to 35% observed a single time. This clonotype was seen ten or more times. The antigen is unknown. Germline is not matched at one junction end, which may reflect a read error. CDR3 length equals 13 residues. CDR1 is MGHRA, CDR2 YSYEKL, per germline. General observations from the study: Summed public TCR beta family frequency identified CMV carriers bearing the relevant HLA. HLA-C-restricted CMV-specific TCR beta clonotypes were dominant in the ex vivo response.

The chain links TRBV4-1 to TRBJ2-5, with TRBD2 as a possible D gene (7 bases). This TCR was sampled from a human donor in good health (CMV status not recorded). Some clones in this sample may be carry-over from other donors' samples. Source: cultured CD8+ T cells from PBMCs, taken from culture after CMV antigen stimulation. CDR3: CASSQGGEETQYF. The CDR3 DNA is TGTGCCAGCAGCCAAGGGGGGGAAGAGACCCAGTACTTC.